This T cell receptor beta chain was sequenced in a study of early T cells in non-severe SARS-CoV-2 infection. Study-level information: Investigators sequenced bulk RNA drawn from unsorted whole blood, and chains remained unpaired.

The V gene's germline CDR1 is SNHLY and CDR2 FYNNEI. V dropped 6 bases and J dropped 5 bases, with 11 bases sitting between them. The CDR3 extends over 12 amino acids. This clonotype was counted many times. Its antigen is as yet unknown. Unique molecular identifiers were attached to individual cDNA molecules. TCRdb re-called the 5' RACE reads with MiXCR, one entry per CDR3 protein. The table lists about 27,000 distinct CDR3 sequences, about 5% of them singletons, with approximately 0.87% in the top ten. Findings of the study overall: Private and CD4 specificities were missed by VDJdb matching, skewed to anti-spike CD8.

The chain carries TRBV2 and TRBJ2-7; D could derive from TRBD1 or TRBD2 (6 bases each). The specimen was whole blood. The TCR comes from an adult who was a healthcare worker with PCR-confirmed SARS-CoV-2 infection or an uninfected control (not recorded which). The CDR3 loop is CASREGENEQYF. The CDR3 bases are TGTGCCAGCAGGGAGGGGGAGAACGAGCAGTACTTC.